The rows below give T cell receptor beta chains drawn from one sample of a study of vaccination and CD4 T cells after COVID-19. MiXCR, run by TCRdb on the PCR reads, gives a single entry per CDR3 protein. Here the sample spans some 20,000 distinct CDR3 sequences, over 50% being singletons. These receptors' antigens are unknown. Sequenced sample: CD4+ T cells from blood, cultured in vitro. All receptors come from a human donor who had recovered from COVID-19. Both conserved end residues are trimmed from each CDR3. Each record gives: V gene, J gene, D gene, CDR3 protein. D genes are given only for firm matches.

>TRBV18|TRBJ1-3|NA
ASSPPHSSSGNTIY
>TRBV20-1|TRBJ2-6|NA
SARGSSGANVLT
>TRBV20-1|TRBJ1-1|NA
SAPNRRSLNTEAF
>TRBV19|TRBJ2-3|TRBD2
ASSPGRFRTDTQY
>TRBV4-1|TRBJ1-2|NA
ASSQVRSLQGLYSRYGYT
>TRBV20-1|TRBJ1-3|TRBD1
SAGGQLGNTIY
>TRBV7-3|TRBJ2-3|TRBD2
ASSFELAGASTDTQY
>TRBV19|TRBJ2-5|TRBD2
ASRVAGAETQY
>TRBV20-1|TRBJ2-2|NA
SARSTADPQTGELF
>TRBV5-4|TRBJ2-7|TRBD2
ASSPTGTSGAYEQY
>TRBV5-1|TRBJ1-1|TRBD1
ASIPTSGGRTEAF